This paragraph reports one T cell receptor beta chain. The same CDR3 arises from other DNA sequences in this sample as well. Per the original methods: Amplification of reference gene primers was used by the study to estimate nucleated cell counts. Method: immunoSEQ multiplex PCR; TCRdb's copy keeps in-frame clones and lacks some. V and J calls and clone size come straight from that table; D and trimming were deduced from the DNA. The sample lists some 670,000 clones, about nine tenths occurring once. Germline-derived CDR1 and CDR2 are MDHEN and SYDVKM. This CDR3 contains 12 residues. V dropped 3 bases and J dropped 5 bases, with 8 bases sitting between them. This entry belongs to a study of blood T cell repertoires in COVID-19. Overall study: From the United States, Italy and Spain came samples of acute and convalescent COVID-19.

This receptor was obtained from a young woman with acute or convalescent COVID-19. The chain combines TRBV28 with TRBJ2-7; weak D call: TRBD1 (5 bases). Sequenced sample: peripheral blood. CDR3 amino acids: CASSLIGDEQYF. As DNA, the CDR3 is TGTGCCAGCAGTTTGATAGGGGACGAGCAGTACTTC.